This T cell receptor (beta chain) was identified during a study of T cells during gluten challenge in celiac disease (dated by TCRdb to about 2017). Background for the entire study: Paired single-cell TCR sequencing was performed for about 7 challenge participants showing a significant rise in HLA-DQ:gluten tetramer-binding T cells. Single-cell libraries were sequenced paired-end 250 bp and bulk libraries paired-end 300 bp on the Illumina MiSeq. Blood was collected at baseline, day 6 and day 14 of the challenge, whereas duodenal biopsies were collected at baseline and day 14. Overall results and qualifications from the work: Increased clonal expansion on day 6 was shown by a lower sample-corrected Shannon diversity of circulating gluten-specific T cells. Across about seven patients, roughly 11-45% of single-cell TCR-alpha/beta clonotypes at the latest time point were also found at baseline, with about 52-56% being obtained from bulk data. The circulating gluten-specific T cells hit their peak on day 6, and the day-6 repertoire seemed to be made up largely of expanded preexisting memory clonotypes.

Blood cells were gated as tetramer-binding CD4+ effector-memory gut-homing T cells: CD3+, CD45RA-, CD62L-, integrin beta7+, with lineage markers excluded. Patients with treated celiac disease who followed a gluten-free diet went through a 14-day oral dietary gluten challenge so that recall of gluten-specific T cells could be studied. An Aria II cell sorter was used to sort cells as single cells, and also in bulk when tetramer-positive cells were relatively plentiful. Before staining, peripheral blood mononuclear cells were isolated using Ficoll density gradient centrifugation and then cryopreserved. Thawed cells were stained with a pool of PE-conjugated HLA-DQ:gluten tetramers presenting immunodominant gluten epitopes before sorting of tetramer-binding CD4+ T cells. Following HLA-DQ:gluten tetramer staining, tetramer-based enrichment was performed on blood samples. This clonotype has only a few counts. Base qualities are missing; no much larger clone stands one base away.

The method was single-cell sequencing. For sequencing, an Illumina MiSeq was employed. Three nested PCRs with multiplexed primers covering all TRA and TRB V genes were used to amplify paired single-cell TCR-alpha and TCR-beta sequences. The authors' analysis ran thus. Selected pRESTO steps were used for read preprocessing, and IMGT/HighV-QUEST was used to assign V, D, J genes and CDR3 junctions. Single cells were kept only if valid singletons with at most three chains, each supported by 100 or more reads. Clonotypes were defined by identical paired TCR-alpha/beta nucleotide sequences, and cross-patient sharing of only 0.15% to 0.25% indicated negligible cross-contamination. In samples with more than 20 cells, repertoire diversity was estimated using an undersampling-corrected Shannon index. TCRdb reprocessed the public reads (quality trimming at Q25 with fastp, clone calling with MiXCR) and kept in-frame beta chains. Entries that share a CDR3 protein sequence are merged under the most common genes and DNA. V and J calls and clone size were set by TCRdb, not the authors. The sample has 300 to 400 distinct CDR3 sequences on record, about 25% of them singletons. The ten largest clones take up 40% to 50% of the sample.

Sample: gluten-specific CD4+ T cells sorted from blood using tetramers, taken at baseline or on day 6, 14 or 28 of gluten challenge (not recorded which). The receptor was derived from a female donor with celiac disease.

CDR3 sequence: CASSRTPQGWARLNSYEQYF. The nucleotide sequence is TGTGCCAGCAGCCGAACTCCGCAAGGGTGGGCTCGCCTGAACTCCTACGAGCAGTACTTC. The V and J genes are TRBV6-5 and TRBJ2-7; no confident D gene assignment can be made. V and J are truncated by 6 bases and 0 bases respectively, leaving an intervening sequence of 30 bases. Measured from the cysteine to the phenylalanine, the CDR3 is 20 residues long. The read is trimmed to its CDR3 DNA, 60 bases read in frame from base 1. CDR1 MNHEY and CDR2 SVGAGI are derived from the germline V gene.